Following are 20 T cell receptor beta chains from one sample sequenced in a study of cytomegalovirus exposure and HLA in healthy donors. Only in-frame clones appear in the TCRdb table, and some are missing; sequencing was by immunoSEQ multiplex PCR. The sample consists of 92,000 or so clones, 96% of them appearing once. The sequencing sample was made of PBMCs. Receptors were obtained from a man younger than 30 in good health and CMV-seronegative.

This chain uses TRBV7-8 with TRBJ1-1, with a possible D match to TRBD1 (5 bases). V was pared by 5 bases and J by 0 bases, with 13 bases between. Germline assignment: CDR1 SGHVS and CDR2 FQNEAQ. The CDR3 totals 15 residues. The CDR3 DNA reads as TGTGCCAGCAGCCTCCATCAGGACATGAACACTGAAGCTTTCTTT. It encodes CASSLHQDMNTEAFF.

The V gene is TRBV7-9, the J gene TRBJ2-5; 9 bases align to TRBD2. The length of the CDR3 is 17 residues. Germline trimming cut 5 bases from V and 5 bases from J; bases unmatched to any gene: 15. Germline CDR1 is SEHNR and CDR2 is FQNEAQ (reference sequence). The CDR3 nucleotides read TGTGCCAGCAGCCCCCCCCGTGGGCGGGAGGGCTGGGAGACCCAGTACTTC. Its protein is CASSPPRGREGWETQYF.

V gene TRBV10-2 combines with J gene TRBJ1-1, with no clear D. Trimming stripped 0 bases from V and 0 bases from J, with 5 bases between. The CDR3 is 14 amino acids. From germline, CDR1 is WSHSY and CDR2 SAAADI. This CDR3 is CASSESAVNTEAFF. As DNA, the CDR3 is TGCGCCAGCAGTGAGTCCGCGGTGAACACTGAAGCTTTCTTT.

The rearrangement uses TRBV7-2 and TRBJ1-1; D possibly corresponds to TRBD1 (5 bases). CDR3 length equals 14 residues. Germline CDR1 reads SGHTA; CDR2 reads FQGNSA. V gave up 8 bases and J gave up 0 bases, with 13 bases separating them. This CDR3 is CASRGNAVNTEAFF. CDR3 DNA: TGTGCCAGCCGGGGGAATGCGGTGAACACTGAAGCTTTCTTT.

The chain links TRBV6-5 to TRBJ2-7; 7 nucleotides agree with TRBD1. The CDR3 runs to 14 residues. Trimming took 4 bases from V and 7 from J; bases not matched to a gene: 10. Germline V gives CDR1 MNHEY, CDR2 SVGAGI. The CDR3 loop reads CASSSTGSTLEQYV. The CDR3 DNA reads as TGTGCCAGCAGTTCGACAGGGAGTACGCTGGAGCAGTACGTC.

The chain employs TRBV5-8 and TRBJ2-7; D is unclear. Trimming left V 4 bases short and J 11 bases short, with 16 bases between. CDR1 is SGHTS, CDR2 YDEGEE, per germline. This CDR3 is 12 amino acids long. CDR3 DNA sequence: TGTGCCAGCAGCCATCCGGGTTTAAAGGAGTACGTC. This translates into CASSHPGLKEYV.

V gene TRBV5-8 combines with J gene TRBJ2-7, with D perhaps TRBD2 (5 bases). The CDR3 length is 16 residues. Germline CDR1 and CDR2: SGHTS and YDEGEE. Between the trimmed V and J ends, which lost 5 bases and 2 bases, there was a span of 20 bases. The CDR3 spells CASRFGTGVGTYEQYF. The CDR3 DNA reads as TGTGCCAGCAGATTCGGAACCGGGGTTGGGACCTACGAGCAGTACTTC.

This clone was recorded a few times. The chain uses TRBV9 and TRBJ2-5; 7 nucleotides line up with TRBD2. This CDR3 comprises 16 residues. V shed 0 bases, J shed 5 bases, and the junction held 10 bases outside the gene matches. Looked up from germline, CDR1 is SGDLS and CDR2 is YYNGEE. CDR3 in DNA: TGTGCCAGCAGCGTAGCGACTAGCAGCCTTTTGGAGACCCAGTACTTC. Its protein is CASSVATSSLLETQYF. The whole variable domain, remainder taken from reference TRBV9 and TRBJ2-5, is DSGVTQTPKHLITATGQRVTLRCSPRSGDLSVYWYQQSLDQGLQFLIQYYNGEERAKGNILERFSAQQFPDLHSELNLSSLELGDSALYFCASSVATSSLLETQYFGPGTRLLVL.

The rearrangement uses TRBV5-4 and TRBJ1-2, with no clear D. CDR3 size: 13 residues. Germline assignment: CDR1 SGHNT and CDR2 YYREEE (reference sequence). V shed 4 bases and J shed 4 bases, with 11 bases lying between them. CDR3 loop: CASSPWPPYGYTF. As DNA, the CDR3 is TGTGCCAGCAGCCCCTGGCCCCCCTATGGCTACACCTTC.

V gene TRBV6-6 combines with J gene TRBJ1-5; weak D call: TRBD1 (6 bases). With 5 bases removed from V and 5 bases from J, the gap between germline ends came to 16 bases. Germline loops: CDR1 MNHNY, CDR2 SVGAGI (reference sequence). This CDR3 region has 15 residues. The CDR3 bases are TGTGCCAGCAGTCAAGGGGGGGGACGGGATCAGCCCCAGCATTTT. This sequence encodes CASSQGGGRDQPQHF.

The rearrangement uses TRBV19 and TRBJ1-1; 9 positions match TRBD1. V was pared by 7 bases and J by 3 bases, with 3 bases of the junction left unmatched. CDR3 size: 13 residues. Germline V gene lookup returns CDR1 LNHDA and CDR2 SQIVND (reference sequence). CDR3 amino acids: CASKQGADTEAFF. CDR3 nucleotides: TGTGCCAGTAAACAGGGGGCGGACACTGAAGCTTTCTTT. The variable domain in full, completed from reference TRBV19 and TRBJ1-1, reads DGGITQSPKYLFRKEGQNVTLSCEQNLNHDAMYWYRQDPGQGLRLIYYSQIVNDFQKGDIAEGYSVSREKKESFPLTVTSAQKNPTAFYLCASKQGADTEAFFGQGTRLTVV.

For the CDR3, the DNA is TGTGCCAGCAGTTACGTGAGGGAGGGCACAGATACGCAGTATTTT. It is translated as CASSYVREGTDTQYF. The rearrangement links TRBV6-6 to TRBJ2-3; weak D call: TRBD2 (6 bases). From germline, CDR1 is MNHNY and CDR2 SVGAGI (reference sequence). This CDR3 comprises 15 residues. The V end lost 2 bases, the J end lost 1 base, and 10 bases lay between the germline ends.

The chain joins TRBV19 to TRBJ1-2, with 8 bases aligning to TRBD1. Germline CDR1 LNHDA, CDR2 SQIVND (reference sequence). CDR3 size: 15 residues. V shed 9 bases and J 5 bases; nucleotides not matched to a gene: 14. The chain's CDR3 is CASHKSDGTGYGYTF. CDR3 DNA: TGTGCCAGCCACAAATCTGACGGGACAGGTTATGGCTACACCTTC.

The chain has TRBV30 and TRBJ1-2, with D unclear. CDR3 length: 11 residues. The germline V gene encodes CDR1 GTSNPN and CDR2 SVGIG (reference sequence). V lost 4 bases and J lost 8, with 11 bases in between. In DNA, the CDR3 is TGTGCCTGGACCCACAGTGGCGGCTACACCTTC. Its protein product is CAWTHSGGYTF.

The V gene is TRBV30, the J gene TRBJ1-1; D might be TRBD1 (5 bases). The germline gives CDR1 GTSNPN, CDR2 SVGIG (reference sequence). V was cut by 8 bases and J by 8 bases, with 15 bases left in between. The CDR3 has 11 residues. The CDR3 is CARWGLIEAFF. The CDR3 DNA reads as TGTGCCCGGTGGGGACTTATCGAAGCTTTCTTT. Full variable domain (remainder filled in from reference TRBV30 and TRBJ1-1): SQTIHQWPATLVQPVGSPLSLECTVEGTSNPNLYWYRQAAGRGLQLLFYSVGIGQISSEVPQNLSASRPQDRQFILSSKKLLLSDSGFYLCARWGLIEAFFGQGTRLTVV.

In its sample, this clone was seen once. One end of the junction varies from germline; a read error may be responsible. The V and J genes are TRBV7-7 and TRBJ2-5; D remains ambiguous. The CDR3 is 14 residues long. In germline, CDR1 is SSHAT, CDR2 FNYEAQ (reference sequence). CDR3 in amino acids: CASSLFLDQETQYF. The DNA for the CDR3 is TGTGCTAGCAGCTTATTCCTAGACCAAGAGACCCAGTACTTC.

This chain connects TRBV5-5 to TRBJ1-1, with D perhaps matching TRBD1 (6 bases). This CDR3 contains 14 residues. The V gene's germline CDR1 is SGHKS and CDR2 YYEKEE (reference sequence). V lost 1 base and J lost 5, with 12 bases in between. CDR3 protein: CASSLTGSQTEAFF. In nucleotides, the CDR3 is TGTGCCAGCAGCTTGACAGGGTCGCAAACTGAAGCTTTCTTT.

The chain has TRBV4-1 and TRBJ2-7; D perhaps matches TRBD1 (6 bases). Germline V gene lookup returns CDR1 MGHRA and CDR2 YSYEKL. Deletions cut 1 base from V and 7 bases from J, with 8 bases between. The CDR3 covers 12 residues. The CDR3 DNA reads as TGCGCCAGCAGCCAAGGCCAGGGGGAGCAGTACTTC. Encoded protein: CASSQGQGEQYF.

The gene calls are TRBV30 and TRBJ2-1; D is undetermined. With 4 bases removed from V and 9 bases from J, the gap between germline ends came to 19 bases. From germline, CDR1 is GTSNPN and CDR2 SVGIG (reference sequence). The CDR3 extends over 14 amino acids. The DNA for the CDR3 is TGTGCCTGGACTGACTCGTACTATAGTGGTGAGCAGTTCTTC. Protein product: CAWTDSYYSGEQFF.

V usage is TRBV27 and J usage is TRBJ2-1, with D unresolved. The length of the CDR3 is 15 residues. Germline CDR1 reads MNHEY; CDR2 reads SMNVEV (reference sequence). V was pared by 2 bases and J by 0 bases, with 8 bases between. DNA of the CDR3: TGTGCCAGCAGTTTAGTGGCTAGCTCCTACAATGAGCAGTTCTTC. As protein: CASSLVASSYNEQFF.